The present T cell receptor (beta chain) was sequenced within a study of blood T cell repertoires in COVID-19. Study-level background: Sample material is recorded as cDNA or gDNA derived from T cells, B-cell-depleted T cells, or PBMCs.

V gave up 2 bases and J gave up 7 bases, with 11 bases separating them. Germline V gene sequence: CDR1 SNHLY, CDR2 FYNNEI. CDR3 size: 13 residues. Cohort allocation depended upon clinical history that participants reported. Generated by immunoSEQ multiplex PCR, the TCRdb table keeps only in-frame clones and is missing some. The profile shows 350,000 to 400,000 clones, about 89% of them singletons. The gene calls are TRBV2 and TRBJ1-2; TRBD1 is a possible D gene (6 bases). This sequence was found in a woman in her forties who had been exposed to COVID-19. The material sequenced was PBMCs or T cells enriched from blood (not recorded which). The CDR3 DNA sequence: TGTGCCAGCAGTGAAAACAGGGTTGGTGGCTACACCTTC. As protein: CASSENRVGGYTF. Looking up the rest from reference TRBV2 and TRBJ1-2 gives the full variable domain: EPEVTQTPSHQVTQMGQEVILRCVPISNHLYFYWYRQILGQKVEFLVSFYNNEISEKSEIFDDQFSVERPDGSNFTLKIRSTKLEDSAMYFCASSENRVGGYTFGSGTRLTVV.